This T cell receptor (beta chain) was observed in a study of cytomegalovirus exposure and HLA in healthy donors. The CDR3 contains 14 residues. Unmatched junction bases numbered 2, after V lost 3 bases and J lost 0 bases. The germline V gene has CDR1 SGHRS and CDR2 YFSETQ. Clones were read by immunoSEQ multiplex PCR, and TCRdb kept only the in-frame ones, dropping some. There are about 160,000 clones in the sample; roughly 89% occur only once, and about a tenth lies in the top ten. The sequencing input was PBMCs. The chain carries TRBV5-1 and TRBJ2-7, with 8 bases identical to TRBD1. The receptor was derived from a woman aged 18-29 years in good health and CMV-seropositive. The CDR3 sequence: CASSSGQASYEQYF. CDR3 nucleotides: TGCGCCAGCAGCTCGGGACAGGCCTCCTACGAGCAGTACTTC.